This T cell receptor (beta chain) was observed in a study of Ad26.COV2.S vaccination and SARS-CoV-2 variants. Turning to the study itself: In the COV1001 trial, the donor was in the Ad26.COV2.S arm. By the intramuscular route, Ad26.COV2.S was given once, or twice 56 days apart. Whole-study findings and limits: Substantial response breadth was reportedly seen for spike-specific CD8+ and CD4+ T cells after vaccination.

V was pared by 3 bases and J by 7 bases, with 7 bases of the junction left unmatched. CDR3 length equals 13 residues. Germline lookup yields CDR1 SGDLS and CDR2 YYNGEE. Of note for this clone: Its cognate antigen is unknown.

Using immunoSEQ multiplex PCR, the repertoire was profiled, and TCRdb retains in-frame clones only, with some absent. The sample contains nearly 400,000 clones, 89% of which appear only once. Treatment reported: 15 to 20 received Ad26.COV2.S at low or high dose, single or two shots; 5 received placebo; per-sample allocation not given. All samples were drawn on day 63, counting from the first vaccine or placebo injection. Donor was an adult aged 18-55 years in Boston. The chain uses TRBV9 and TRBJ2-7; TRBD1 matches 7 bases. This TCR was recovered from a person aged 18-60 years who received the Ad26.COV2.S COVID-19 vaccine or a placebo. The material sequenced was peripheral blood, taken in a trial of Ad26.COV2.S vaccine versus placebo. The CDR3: CASSGNRGTEQYF. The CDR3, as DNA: TGTGCCAGCAGCGGAAACAGGGGTACTGAGCAGTACTTC.